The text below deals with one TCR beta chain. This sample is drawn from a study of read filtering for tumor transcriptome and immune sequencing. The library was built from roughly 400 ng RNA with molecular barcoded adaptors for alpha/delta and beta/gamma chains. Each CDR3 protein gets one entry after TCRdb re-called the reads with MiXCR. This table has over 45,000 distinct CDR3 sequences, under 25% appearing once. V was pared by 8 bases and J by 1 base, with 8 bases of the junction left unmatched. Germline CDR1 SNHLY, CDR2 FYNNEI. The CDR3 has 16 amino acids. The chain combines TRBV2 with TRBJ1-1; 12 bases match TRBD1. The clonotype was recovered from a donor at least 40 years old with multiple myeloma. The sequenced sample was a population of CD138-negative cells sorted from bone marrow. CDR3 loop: CASVGTGGIGNTEAFF. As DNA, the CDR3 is TGTGCCAGCGTGGGGACAGGGGGCATTGGGAACACTGAAGCTTTCTTT.